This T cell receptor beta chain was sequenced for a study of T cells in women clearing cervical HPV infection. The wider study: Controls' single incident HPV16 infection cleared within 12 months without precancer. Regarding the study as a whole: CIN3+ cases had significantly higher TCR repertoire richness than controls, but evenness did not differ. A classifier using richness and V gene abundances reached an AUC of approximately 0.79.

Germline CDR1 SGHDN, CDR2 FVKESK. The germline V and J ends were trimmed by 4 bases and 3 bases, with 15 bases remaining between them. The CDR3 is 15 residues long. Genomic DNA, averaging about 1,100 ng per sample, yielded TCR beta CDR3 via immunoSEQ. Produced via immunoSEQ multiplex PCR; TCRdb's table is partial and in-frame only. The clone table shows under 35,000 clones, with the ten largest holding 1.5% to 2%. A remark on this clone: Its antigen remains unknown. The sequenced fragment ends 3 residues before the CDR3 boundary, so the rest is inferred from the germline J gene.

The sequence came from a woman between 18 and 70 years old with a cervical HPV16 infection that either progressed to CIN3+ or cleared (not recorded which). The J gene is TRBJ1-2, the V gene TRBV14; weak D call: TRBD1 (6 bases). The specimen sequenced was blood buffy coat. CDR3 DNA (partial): TGTGCCAGCAGCCTAAGTGGACAGTCATACTATGGC. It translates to CASSLSGQSYYG. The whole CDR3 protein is CASSLSGQSYYGYTF.